Presented here are 18 T cell receptor beta chains from one specimen sequenced in a study of CD8+ T cells in alopecia areata. Extraction of RNA preceded its reverse transcription into cDNA, which served as the sequencing template. Measured with immunoSEQ multiplex PCR; TCRdb has only the in-frame clones, and not every one. There are over 150,000 clones in the sample; 58% occur only once, and 5.5% to 6% lies in the top ten. Regarding treatment: oral pan-JAK inhibitor, 5-10 mg twice daily. This sample comprised CD4+ T cells sorted from blood, obtained at week 24, from a patient treated with tofacitinib. These receptors were obtained from a human donor with alopecia areata.

V and J are TRBV9 and TRBJ2-3; TRBD2 matches at 12 bases. The trim removed 7 bases at V and 3 bases at J, leaving 0 bases unmatched. Germline V CDR1 and CDR2: SGDLS, YYNGEE. The CDR3 spans 13 residues. This CDR3 is CASGTSGTDTQYF. As DNA, the CDR3 is TGTGCCAGCGGGACTAGCGGGACAGATACGCAGTATTTT.

This clone appeared a single time. The gene calls are TRBV25-1 and TRBJ2-7; perhaps D is TRBD1 or TRBD2 (5 bases each). V lost 3 bases to trimming and J lost 1 base, with 13 bases between them. Germline V lookup: CDR1 MGHDK, CDR2 SYGVNS. The CDR3 consists of 15 residues. The CDR3 bases are TGTGCCAGCAGTGAGACGGGGCAGGGATCCTACGAGCAGTACTTC. It encodes CASSETGQGSYEQYF.

CDR3 nucleotide sequence: TGTGCCAGCAGTTACTCGACTAGCGGGAGAGAGACCCAGTACTTC. The encoded protein is CASSYSTSGRETQYF. The V call is TRBV6-6, the J call TRBJ2-5; the match to TRBD2 covers 12 bases. CDR3 length: 15 residues. Germline V gene lookup returns CDR1 MNHNY and CDR2 SVGAGI (reference sequence). The V and J ends lost 0 bases and 4 bases, in that order; junction bases with no gene match: 0.

This chain connects TRBV25-1 to TRBJ2-5; 10 bases fit TRBD1. Germline assignment: CDR1 MGHDK and CDR2 SYGVNS. The CDR3 runs 15 residues. V gave up 2 bases and J gave up 4 bases; unmatched junction bases: 4. CDR3 bases: TGTGCCAGCAGTGAAGACAGGGGGCGGGGAGAGACCCAGTACTTC. It yields the protein CASSEDRGRGETQYF.

This clone has more than one count but fewer than ten. The chain carries TRBV18 and TRBJ2-7; 9 nucleotides align to TRBD2. The CDR3 sequence is 14 residues long. J was trimmed by 6 bases and V by 0 bases; bases with no gene match: 3. The germline V gene has CDR1 KGHSH and CDR2 LQKENI. The CDR3 sequence is CASSPPSGGPEQYF. The DNA for the CDR3 is TGTGCCAGCTCACCACCTAGCGGGGGCCCCGAGCAGTACTTC.

The chain links TRBV30 to TRBJ2-7, with D possibly TRBD2 on 6 matching bases. Germline CDR1 and CDR2: GTSNPN and SVGIG (reference sequence). The CDR3 is made up of 13 amino acids. The germline V and J ends were trimmed by 4 bases and 3 bases, with 13 bases remaining between them. As DNA, the CDR3 is TGTGCCTGGACGAGGAGGGCAAGCTACGAGCAGTACTTC. Its protein is CAWTRRASYEQYF. Filled out from reference TRBV30 and TRBJ2-7, the complete variable domain reads SQTIHQWPATLVQPVGSPLSLECTVEGTSNPNLYWYRQAAGRGLQLLFYSVGIGQISSEVPQNLSASRPQDRQFILSSKKLLLSDSGFYLCAWTRRASYEQYFGPGTRLTVT.

This clone was detected a few times. The J gene is TRBJ2-5, the V gene TRBV7-2; 11 nucleotides match TRBD2. The CDR3 runs 17 residues. Germline CDR1 SGHTA, CDR2 FQGNSA. V was clipped by 3 bases and J by 3 bases; unmatched bases: 9. In DNA form, the CDR3 reads TGTGCCAGCAGCTTGCTGGGGACTAGCGGAGGAGAAGAGACCCAGTACTTC. Its protein product is CASSLLGTSGGEETQYF.

This chain connects TRBV5-1 to TRBJ2-7, with TRBD2 matching over 7 bases. Per the germline V gene, CDR1 is SGHRS and CDR2 is YFSETQ. This CDR3 region has 14 residues. The V gene end was trimmed by 0 bases and the J gene end by 4 bases; junction bases not matched to a gene: 4. The chain's CDR3 is CASSLGSGGYEQYF. The CDR3 region has the DNA TGCGCCAGCAGCTTGGGTTCGGGGGGATACGAGCAGTACTTC.

The genes are TRBV30 and TRBJ2-1; 9 bases match TRBD2. Germline V gives CDR1 GTSNPN, CDR2 SVGIG (reference sequence). The length of the CDR3 is 14 residues. The junction had 4 bases not matched to a gene; V was cut back by 0 bases and J by 7 bases. The CDR3 DNA reads as TGTGCCTGGAGTGTAGGTCTAGCGGGGAATGAGCAGTTCTTC. As protein: CAWSVGLAGNEQFF.

With regard to this clone: The junction departs from the called germline gene at one end, perhaps through a read error. The rearrangement uses TRBV4-3 and TRBJ1-2, with TRBD1 identical over 9 bases. There are 14 residues in the CDR3. Germline-derived CDR1 and CDR2 are LGHNA and YSLEER. CDR3 sequence reads: CTSSPKTGGYGYTF. The CDR3 nucleotides read TGCACCAGCAGCCCCAAGACAGGGGGCTATGGCTACACCTTC.

The chain recombines TRBV7-9 with TRBJ1-1; D ambiguous. CDR3 length equals 13 residues. Germline V CDR1 and CDR2: SEHNR, FQNEAQ (reference sequence). Trimming stripped 2 bases from V and 1 base from J, with 5 bases between. CDR3 protein: CASSLIGNTEAFF. CDR3 DNA: TGTGCCAGCAGCTTAATAGGGAACACTGAAGCTTTCTTT.

CDR3: CAWSRGAEQFF. The CDR3 DNA sequence: TGTGCCTGGAGTCGGGGCGCTGAGCAGTTCTTC. The V and J genes are TRBV30 and TRBJ2-1; D may be TRBD1 or TRBD2 (5 bases each). V was clipped by 2 bases and J by 9 bases, with 8 bases between them. CDR1 is GTSNPN and CDR2 is SVGIG in the germline V gene (reference sequence). The CDR3 has 11 amino acids.

This clone was found once. CDR3 sequence (DNA): TGCGCCAGCAGCTTGGGGACCGACGGCCTAAAACTGTTTTTT. This sequence encodes CASSLGTDGLKLFF. This chain links TRBV5-1 with TRBJ1-4; D unclear. CDR3 size: 14 residues. The V end lost 0 bases, the J end lost 10 bases, and 13 bases lay between the germline ends. The germline V gene encodes CDR1 SGHRS and CDR2 YFSETQ.

CDR3 protein: CASSYTRGHTQYF. Written as DNA, the CDR3 is TGTGCCAGCAGTTACACCAGGGGACATACGCAGTATTTT. The rearrangement uses TRBV6-5 and TRBJ2-3, with a tentative D call TRBD1 (6 bases). V gave up 2 bases and J gave up 7 bases, with 10 bases separating them. In germline, CDR1 is MNHEY, CDR2 SVGAGI. CDR3 size: 13 residues.

This clone was counted between two and nine times. V gene TRBV29-1 combines with J gene TRBJ2-2; D gene uncertain. The CDR3 is 12 amino acids. V lost 4 bases to trimming and J lost 7 bases, with 10 bases between them. Germline V CDR1 and CDR2: SQVTM, ANQGSEA. The CDR3 DNA sequence: TGCAGCGTTGTGGTAGAATACGGGGAGCTGTTTTTT. Translated, it gives CSVVVEYGELFF.

V gene TRBV30 combines with J gene TRBJ2-1; weak D call: TRBD2 (6 bases). V lost 7 bases and J 3 bases, leaving 19 bases between the germline ends. The CDR3 runs to 15 residues. Germline V gene lookup returns CDR1 GTSNPN and CDR2 SVGIG (reference sequence). The CDR3 protein is CAYSGGGPIYNEQFF. For the CDR3, the DNA is TGTGCCTATTCTGGGGGAGGCCCAATCTACAATGAGCAGTTCTTC.

The chain is built from TRBV25-1 and TRBJ2-1; 14 nucleotides agree with TRBD2. CDR1 MGHDK and CDR2 SYGVNS come from the germline V gene. The CDR3 sequence is 16 residues long. V lost 1 base to trimming and J lost 9 bases; unmatched junction nucleotides: 5. CDR3 residues: CASSELGTSGSAEQFF. CDR3 bases: TGTGCCAGCAGTGAATTAGGGACTAGCGGGAGTGCTGAGCAGTTCTTC.

The chain links TRBV7-9 to TRBJ2-3; D is unclear. V was cut by 1 base and J by 6 bases, with 2 bases left in between. The CDR3 contains 11 residues. The germline gives CDR1 SEHNR, CDR2 FQNEAQ (reference sequence). In DNA, the CDR3 is TGTGCCAGCAGCTTAGAGGATACGCAGTATTTT. It specifies CASSLEDTQYF.